Listed below are T cell receptor beta chains from one sample, sequenced in a study of Graves' ophthalmopathy and Graves' hyperthyroidism. Via MiXCR, TCRdb re-called the multiplex PCR reads, giving one row per CDR3 protein. The repertoire consists of roughly 160,000 distinct CDR3 sequences, with 39% occurring once and the leading ten covering around 8.9%. Sequencing was done on a sample of peripheral blood. These TCRs come from a man aged 30 to 39 with Graves' ophthalmopathy. The CDR3 runs from the conserved cysteine through the conserved F or W. D genes are given only for firm matches. Clone size is not always given. Where it is, it says once, few, many or a class for expanded clones.

16	.	TRBV11-2	TRBJ1-3	TRBD1	CASSTSSTGAGNTIYF	TGTGCCAGCAGCACTAGCTCGACAGGGGCTGGAAACACCATATATTTT
14	.	TRBV11-2	TRBJ1-3	.	CASSPTYSGNTIYF	TGTGCCAGCAGCCCGACGTACTCTGGAAACACCATATATTTT
15	many	TRBV6-5	TRBJ2-5	TRBD2	CASSYSPGLQETQYF	TGTGCCAGCAGTTACTCTCCGGGACTACAAGAGACCCAGTACTTC
15	.	TRBV7-2	TRBJ1-5	.	CVSGFAAGSNQPQHF	TGTGTCAGCGGCTTCGCCGCCGGTAGCAATCAGCCCCAGCATTTT
19	.	TRBV2	TRBJ2-7	TRBD2	CASSSTLGLAGGPGHEQYF	TGTGCCAGCAGTTCCACCTTGGGACTAGCGGGAGGGCCCGGTCACGAGCAGTACTTC
13	many	TRBV28	TRBJ1-2	.	CASSSPGDYGYTF	TGTGCCAGCAGTTCGCCAGGGGACTATGGCTACACCTTC
14	many	TRBV30	TRBJ2-7	.	CAWSGRGRLDEQCF	TGTGCCTGGAGTGGGAGGGGGCGCCTCGACGAGCAGTGCTTC
15	many	TRBV18	TRBJ1-1	.	CASSPPEPLNTEAFF	TGTGCCAGCTCACCACCTGAGCCTCTGAACACTGAAGCTTTCTTT
21	.	TRBV6-1	TRBJ2-2	TRBD2	CASRIPPGQGLAGGSTGELFF	TGTGCCAGCAGAATACCTCCGGGACAGGGACTAGCGGGAGGCAGTACCGGGGAGCTGTTTTTT
13	many	TRBV30	TRBJ2-7	TRBD1	CAWAGTGAYEQYF	TGTGCCTGGGCCGGGACAGGTGCCTACGAGCAGTACTTC
14	.	TRBV11-2	TRBJ1-2	TRBD1	CASRRLGQGDGYTF	TGTGCCAGCAGGCGACTAGGACAGGGGGATGGCTACACCTTC
14	.	TRBV19	TRBJ1-3	.	CASSIGSAGNTIYF	TGTGCCAGTAGTATTGGGAGTGCTGGAAACACCATATATTTT
14	.	TRBV29-1	TRBJ2-5	TRBD1	CSVEGQGAGGAQYF	TGCAGCGTTGAAGGACAGGGGGCTGGAGGGGCCCAGTACTTC
14	.	TRBV27	TRBJ1-1	TRBD1	CASSLYRGYTEAFF	TGTGCCAGCAGTTTGTACAGGGGGTACACTGAAGCTTTCTTT
16	.	TRBV7-2	TRBJ1-6	TRBD1	CASSFPTGLSVSPLHF	TGTGCCAGCAGCTTCCCGACAGGGCTTTCGGTGTCACCCCTCCACTTT
14	many	TRBV7-9	TRBJ2-5	TRBD1	CASSFRGPQETQYF	TGTGCCAGCAGCTTCAGGGGGCCTCAAGAGACCCAGTACTTC
15	once	TRBV12-3/TRBV12-4	TRBJ2-7	.	CASSFPGRGVYEQYF	TGTGCCAGCAGTTTTCCAGGCCGGGGAGTCTACGAGCAGTACTTC
12	many	TRBV11-2	TRBJ1-1	.	CASSSWTAKAFF	TGTGCCAGCAGCTCGTGGACTGCAAAAGCTTTCTTT
13	few	TRBV6-2/TRBV6-3	TRBJ2-7	.	CASSDYPVYEQYF	TGTGCCAGCAGTGACTACCCGGTCTACGAGCAGTACTTC
13	many	TRBV18	TRBJ1-5	.	CASSGGRNQPQHF	TGTGCCAGCTCAGGGGGAAGGAATCAGCCCCAGCATTTT
13	many	TRBV19	TRBJ1-1	.	CASSIDGDTEAFF	TGTGCCAGTAGTATAGACGGGGACACTGAAGCTTTCTTT
15	.	TRBV20-1	TRBJ2-7	TRBD2	CSARDSALAGDEQYF	TGCAGTGCTAGAGATTCCGCACTAGCGGGCGACGAGCAGTACTTC
15	many	TRBV9	TRBJ2-5	TRBD2	CASSVAGGLGETQYF	TGTGCCAGCAGCGTAGCGGGAGGACTTGGAGAGACCCAGTACTTC
14	.	TRBV7-2	TRBJ2-7	TRBD1	CASSLVPGGYEQYF	TGTGCCAGCAGCTTAGTACCAGGGGGCTACGAGCAGTACTTC
14	.	TRBV28	TRBJ1-1	.	CASSHPGDSTEAFF	TGTGCCAGCAGTCACCCGGGGGATAGCACTGAAGCTTTCTTT
16	many	TRBV20-1	TRBJ1-1	.	CSAHPWGGGRNTEAFF	TGCAGTGCTCACCCGTGGGGGGGTGGTCGGAACACTGAAGCTTTCTTT
19	many	TRBV12-3/TRBV12-4	TRBJ1-5	TRBD1	CASSLAVGRTGRNNQPQHF	TGTGCCAGCAGTTTAGCAGTGGGCAGGACAGGGCGAAACAATCAGCCCCAGCATTTT
16	.	TRBV7-2	TRBJ2-4	.	CASSLPEFGLRNIQYF	TGTGCCAGCAGCTTACCCGAGTTCGGTTTGAGAAACATTCAGTACTTC
14	.	TRBV5-1	TRBJ1-1	.	CASSRTRVNTEAFF	TGCGCCAGCAGCCGCACACGGGTGAACACTGAAGCTTTCTTT
15	.	TRBV6-5	TRBJ1-2	.	CASSYSRGDLYGYTF	TGTGCCAGCAGTTACTCGAGAGGGGACCTCTATGGCTACACCTTC
15	.	TRBV6-1	TRBJ1-2	.	CASSEATISFYGYTF	TGTGCCAGCAGTGAGGCTACAATAAGCTTCTATGGCTACACCTTC
12	.	TRBV12-3/TRBV12-4	TRBJ2-7	.	CARSGRIYEQYF	TGTGCCAGAAGTGGGCGGATTTACGAGCAGTACTTC
14	many	TRBV20-1	TRBJ2-7	TRBD2	CSASWREGAGEQYF	TGCAGTGCTAGCTGGCGGGAGGGCGCGGGCGAGCAGTACTTC
13	many	TRBV20-1	TRBJ2-7	.	CSASGHFPGEQYF	TGCAGTGCTAGCGGTCACTTTCCAGGCGAGCAGTACTTC
14	.	TRBV28	TRBJ1-1	TRBD1	CASTKTGGITEAFF	TGTGCCAGCACAAAGACAGGGGGCATAACTGAAGCTTTCTTT
13	.	TRBV28	TRBJ2-7	.	CASSFSEDYEQYF	TGTGCCAGCAGTTTTTCGGAGGACTACGAGCAGTACTTC
14	.	TRBV25-1	TRBJ2-7	.	CASTAWTEPYEQYF	TGTGCCAGCACCGCATGGACGGAACCCTACGAGCAGTACTTC
15	.	TRBV6-1	TRBJ1-5	TRBD1	CASRSGQGGNQPQHF	TGTGCCAGCAGGTCGGGACAGGGTGGCAATCAGCCCCAGCATTTT
15	many	TRBV4-2	TRBJ2-7	.	CASSQGPGSSYEQYF	TGTGCCAGCAGCCAAGGGCCGGGAAGCTCCTACGAGCAGTACTTC
13	many	TRBV13	TRBJ2-7	.	CASSHTDRREQYF	TGTGCCAGCAGCCACACCGACAGGCGGGAGCAGTACTTC
15	many	TRBV3-1	TRBJ2-5	.	CASSPGGRILETQYF	TGTGCCAGCAGCCCTGGGGGTAGGATTTTGGAGACCCAGTACTTC
17	.	TRBV6-1	TRBJ2-7	.	CASSSGNPAPGEGEQYF	TGTGCCAGCAGCTCAGGGAACCCAGCACCGGGGGAAGGCGAGCAGTACTTC
15	.	TRBV7-2	TRBJ2-7	.	CASSLDAGANYEQYF	TGTGCCAGCAGCTTAGACGCAGGGGCGAACTACGAGCAGTACTTC
17	.	TRBV12-3/TRBV12-4	TRBJ1-1	TRBD1	CASSFLLQGALNTEAFF	TGTGCCAGCAGTTTCTTACTACAGGGGGCCCTGAACACTGAAGCTTTCTTT
13	once	TRBV6-1	TRBJ1-1	.	CASSDQGRTEAFF	TGTGCCAGCAGTGACCAGGGTCGAACTGAAGCTTTCTTT
16	.	TRBV5-1	TRBJ2-5	TRBD2	CASSFRTSGAQETQYF	TGCGCCAGCAGCTTCAGAACTAGCGGGGCGCAAGAGACCCAGTACTTC
14	.	TRBV30	TRBJ2-7	.	CAWSGSVITYEQYF	TGTGCCTGGAGTGGGAGCGTTATTACCTACGAGCAGTACTTC
16	many	TRBV4-3	TRBJ2-7	TRBD1	CASSQDLRTGRRVQYF	TGCGCCAGCAGCCAAGATCTTAGGACAGGGCGAAGGGTGCAGTACTTC
20	.	TRBV15	TRBJ1-2	TRBD1	CATSRDLTVTGEASGYGYTF	TGTGCCACCAGCAGAGATCTCACAGTTACAGGGGAAGCCAGTGGCTATGGCTACACCTTC
15	many	TRBV12-3/TRBV12-4	TRBJ1-1	.	CASSQIDRMNTEAFF	TGTGCCAGCAGTCAAATCGACAGGATGAACACTGAAGCTTTCTTT
16	.	TRBV7-6	TRBJ1-1	TRBD1	CASSSRTGGSNTEAFF	TGTGCCAGCAGCTCTAGGACAGGGGGCTCGAACACTGAAGCTTTCTTT
12	once	TRBV12-3/TRBV12-4	TRBJ2-7	.	CASSLRHDEQYF	TGTGCCAGCAGTTTAAGACACGACGAGCAGTACTTC
12	many	TRBV10-2	TRBJ2-7	.	CASKHSAYEQYF	TGCGCCAGCAAGCACAGCGCATACGAGCAGTACTTC
14	many	TRBV9	TRBJ2-2	TRBD1	CASSKTGSPGELFF	TGTGCCAGCAGCAAGACAGGGTCTCCCGGGGAGCTGTTTTTT